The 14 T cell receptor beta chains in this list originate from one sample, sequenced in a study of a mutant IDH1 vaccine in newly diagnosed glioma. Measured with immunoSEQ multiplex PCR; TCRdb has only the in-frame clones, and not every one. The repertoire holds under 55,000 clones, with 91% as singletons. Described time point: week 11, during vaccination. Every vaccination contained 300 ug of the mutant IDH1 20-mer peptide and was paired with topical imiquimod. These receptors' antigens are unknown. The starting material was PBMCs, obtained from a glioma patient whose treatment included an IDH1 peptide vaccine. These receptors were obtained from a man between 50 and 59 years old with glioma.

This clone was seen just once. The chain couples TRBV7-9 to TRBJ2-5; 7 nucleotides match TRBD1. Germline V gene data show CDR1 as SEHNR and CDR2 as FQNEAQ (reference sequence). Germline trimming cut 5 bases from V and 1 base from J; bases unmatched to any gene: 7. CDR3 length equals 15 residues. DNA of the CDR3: TGTGCCAGCAGCCCCGGACAGGTAATCCAAGAGACCCAGTACTTC. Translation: CASSPGQVIQETQYF.

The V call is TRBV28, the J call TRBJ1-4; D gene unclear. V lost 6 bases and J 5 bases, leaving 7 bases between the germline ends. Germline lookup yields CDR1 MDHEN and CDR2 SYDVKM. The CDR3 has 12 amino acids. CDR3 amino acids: CASRPVNEKLFF. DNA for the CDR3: TGTGCCAGCAGGCCAGTCAATGAAAAACTGTTTTTT.

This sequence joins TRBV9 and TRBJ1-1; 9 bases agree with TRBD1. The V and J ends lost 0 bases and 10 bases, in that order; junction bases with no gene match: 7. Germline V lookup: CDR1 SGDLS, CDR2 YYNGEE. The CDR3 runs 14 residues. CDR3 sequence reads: CASSVGGQGGRAFF. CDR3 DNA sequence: TGTGCCAGCAGCGTAGGGGGACAGGGTGGCAGAGCTTTCTTT.

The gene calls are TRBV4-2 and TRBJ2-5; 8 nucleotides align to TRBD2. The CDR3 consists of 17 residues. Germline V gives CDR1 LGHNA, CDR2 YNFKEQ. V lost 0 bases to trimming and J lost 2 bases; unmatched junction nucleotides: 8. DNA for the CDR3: TGTGCCAGCAGCCAAGAAAAGAGCGGGGGCCTTCAAGAGACCCAGTACTTC. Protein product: CASSQEKSGGLQETQYF.

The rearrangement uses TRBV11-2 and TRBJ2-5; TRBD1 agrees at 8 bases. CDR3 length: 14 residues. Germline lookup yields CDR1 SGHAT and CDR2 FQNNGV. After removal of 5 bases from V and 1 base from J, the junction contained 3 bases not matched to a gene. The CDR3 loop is CASSLGQGQETQYF. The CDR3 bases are TGTGCCAGCAGCCTCGGACAGGGCCAAGAGACCCAGTACTTC.

In DNA form, the CDR3 reads TGTGCCAGCAGTTCCACAAGCCCGACAGGGGGAACATACATAGAGAGGGATACGCAGTATTTT. Protein product: CASSSTSPTGGTYIERDTQYF. The chain employs TRBV28 and TRBJ2-3; 9 bases are shared with TRBD1. V lost 4 bases and J lost 6; bases outside the gene matches: 26. There are 21 residues in the CDR3. CDR1 and CDR2 from the germline V gene are MDHEN and SYDVKM.

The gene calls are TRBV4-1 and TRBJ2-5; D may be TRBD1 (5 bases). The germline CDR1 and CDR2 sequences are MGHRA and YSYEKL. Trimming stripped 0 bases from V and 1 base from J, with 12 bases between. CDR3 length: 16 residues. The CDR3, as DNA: TGCGCCAGCAGCCAAGATGGCTTAAGGGGCCAAGAGACCCAGTACTTC. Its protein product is CASSQDGLRGQETQYF.

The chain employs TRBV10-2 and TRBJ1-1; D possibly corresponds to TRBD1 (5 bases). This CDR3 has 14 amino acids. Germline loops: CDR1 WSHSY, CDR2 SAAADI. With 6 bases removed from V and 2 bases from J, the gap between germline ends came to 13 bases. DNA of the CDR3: TGCGCCAGCAGATCCGCGTGGGGCAACACTGAAGCTTTCTTT. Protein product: CASRSAWGNTEAFF.

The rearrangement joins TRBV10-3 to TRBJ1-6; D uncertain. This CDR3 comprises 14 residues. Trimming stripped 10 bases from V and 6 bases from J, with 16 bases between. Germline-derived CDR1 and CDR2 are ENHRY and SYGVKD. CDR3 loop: CATAREGPNSPLHF. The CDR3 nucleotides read TGTGCCACCGCCCGAGAGGGTCCTAATTCACCCCTCCACTTT.

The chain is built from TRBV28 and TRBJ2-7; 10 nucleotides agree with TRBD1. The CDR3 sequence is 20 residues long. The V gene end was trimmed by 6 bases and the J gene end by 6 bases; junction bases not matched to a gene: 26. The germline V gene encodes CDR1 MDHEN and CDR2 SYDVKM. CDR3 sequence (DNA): TGTGCCAGCAGCTCCTTATTCCGGGACAGGGGCACGGAGGGACCTCTCGAGCAGTACTTC. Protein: CASSSLFRDRGTEGPLEQYF.

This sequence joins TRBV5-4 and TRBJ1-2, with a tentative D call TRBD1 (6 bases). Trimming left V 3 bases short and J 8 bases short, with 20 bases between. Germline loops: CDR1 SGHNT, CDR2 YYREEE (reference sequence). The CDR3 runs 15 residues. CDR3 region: CASSSGVDPAKGYTF. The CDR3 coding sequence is TGTGCCAGCAGCTCAGGGGTGGACCCAGCGAAGGGCTACACCTTC.

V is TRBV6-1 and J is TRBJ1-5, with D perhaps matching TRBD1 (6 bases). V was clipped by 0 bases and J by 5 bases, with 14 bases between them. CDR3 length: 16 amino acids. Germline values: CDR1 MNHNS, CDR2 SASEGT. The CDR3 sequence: CASSEAYRAADQPQHF. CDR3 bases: TGTGCCAGCAGTGAAGCCTACAGGGCAGCCGATCAGCCCCAGCATTTT.

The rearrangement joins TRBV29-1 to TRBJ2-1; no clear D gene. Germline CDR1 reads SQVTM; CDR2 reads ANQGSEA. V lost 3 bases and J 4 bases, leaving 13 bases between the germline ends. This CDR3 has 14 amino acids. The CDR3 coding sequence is TGCAGCGTTGAGAGTCGCCAGCAATACAATGAGCAGTTCTTC. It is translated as CSVESRQQYNEQFF.

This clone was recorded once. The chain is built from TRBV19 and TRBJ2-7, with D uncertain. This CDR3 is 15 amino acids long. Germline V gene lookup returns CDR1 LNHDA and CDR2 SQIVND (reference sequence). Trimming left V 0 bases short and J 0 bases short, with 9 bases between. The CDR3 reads CASSIDLVSSYEQYF. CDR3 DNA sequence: TGTGCCAGTAGTATAGATCTCGTCAGCTCCTACGAGCAGTACTTC.